This T cell receptor beta chain was retrieved from a study of blood T cell repertoires in COVID-19. Whole-study context: Samples representing acute and convalescent COVID-19 were sourced from the United States, Italy and Spain. The cDNA or gDNA used as material had been derived from T cells, B-cell-depleted T cells, or PBMCs.

Germline lookup yields CDR1 SGHTS and CDR2 YDEGEE. The CDR3 loop spans 15 amino acids. Trimming cost V 0 bases and J 2 bases, with 11 bases left between them. In the study's own analysis: Counts of nucleated cells, estimated from reference gene primer amplification, were obtained. Some clones are missing from TCRdb's copy, which holds only in-frame ones; the method was immunoSEQ multiplex PCR. D and trimming come from the DNA, and the V and J calls and clone size come from that table. The table includes roughly 220,000 clones, 84% detected once. The rearrangement uses TRBV5-8 and TRBJ1-1; D is unresolved. Input material: peripheral blood. The sequence derives from a woman aged 60-75 years with acute or convalescent COVID-19. The CDR3 protein is CASSLGNAVNTEAFF. The CDR3 nucleotides are TGTGCCAGCAGCTTGGGAAACGCAGTTAACACTGAAGCTTTCTTT.